This TCR beta chain is from a study of tumor-infiltrating lymphocytes in primary liver carcinoma. Co-extracted RNA and DNA came from roughly 20-30 mg of unsorted bulk tissue. The authors made TCR beta cDNA from approximately 500 ng total RNA with a constant-region primer. Nested multiplex PCR, run for three rounds with slightly modified ARM-PCR, yielded TCR beta libraries. Researchers ran the first two PCR rounds for roughly 10 cycles each with TRBV1-TRBV30 forward primers and a C-beta reverse primer. MiXCR, run by TCRdb on the multiplex PCR reads, gives a single entry per CDR3 protein. The table lists some 190,000 distinct CDR3 sequences, 70% to 90% of them singletons. The germline CDR1 and CDR2 sequences are SGHAT and FQNNGV. The V gene lost 10 bases and the J gene lost 7 bases, with 19 bases spanning the gap. The CDR3 spans 13 residues.

The receptor was isolated from a man aged 40-49 years with primary liver carcinoma and hepatitis B virus infection. The source material was tumor tissue from primary liver carcinoma. V and J are TRBV11-2 and TRBJ1-2; D uncertain. CDR3 DNA sequence: TGTGCCACTAGCTTAACGGGAATATCTGGCTACACCTTC. This translates into CATSLTGISGYTF.